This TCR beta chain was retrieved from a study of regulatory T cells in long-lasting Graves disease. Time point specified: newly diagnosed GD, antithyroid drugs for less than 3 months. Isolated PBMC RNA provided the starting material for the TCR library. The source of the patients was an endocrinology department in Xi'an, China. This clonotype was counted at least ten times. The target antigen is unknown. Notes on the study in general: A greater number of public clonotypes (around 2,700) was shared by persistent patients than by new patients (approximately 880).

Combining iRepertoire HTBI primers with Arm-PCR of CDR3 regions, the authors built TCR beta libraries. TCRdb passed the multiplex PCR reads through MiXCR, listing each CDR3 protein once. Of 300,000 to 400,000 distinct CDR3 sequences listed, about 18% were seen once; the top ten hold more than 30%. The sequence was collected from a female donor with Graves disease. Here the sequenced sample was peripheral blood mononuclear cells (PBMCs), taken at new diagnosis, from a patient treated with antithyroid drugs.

The CDR3 region is CASSYPLRLAETIEQYF. The CDR3, as DNA: TGTGCCAGCAGTTACCCCCTCCGACTAGCGGAAACTATCGAGCAGTACTTC. The chain employs TRBV6-2 or TRBV6-3 and TRBJ2-7; 9 nucleotides match TRBD2. The trim removed 2 bases at V and 6 bases at J, leaving 14 bases unmatched. The CDR3 contains 17 residues. CDR1 and CDR2 from the germline V gene are MNHEY and SVGEGT.